These 14 T cell receptor beta chains were sequenced from one sample in a study of T cells in Graves' hyperthyroidism and ophthalmopathy. Using RNA transcripts as the source, TCR beta CDR3 regions were amplified. Using the HTBI primer set, a first-round RT-PCR was run on the TCR CDR3. TCRdb processed the multiplex PCR reads anew with MiXCR; each CDR3 protein has one entry. The table records about 500,000 distinct CDR3 sequences, approximately 48% of them present only once. What was sequenced was peripheral blood or thyroid tissue (not recorded which). These receptors were obtained from an adult woman with Graves' disease, either hyperthyroidism or ophthalmopathy (not recorded which).

In this sample, this clonotype turned up many times. This chain connects TRBV7-9 to TRBJ2-3; TRBD2 matches at 9 bases. Trimming took 5 bases from V and 0 from J; bases not matched to a gene: 3. Germline CDR1 and CDR2: SEHNR and FQNEAQ (reference sequence). This CDR3 spans 15 amino acids. The CDR3: CASSSGRRSTDTQYF. CDR3 DNA: TGTGCCAGCAGCAGCGGGAGGCGGAGCACAGATACGCAGTATTTT.

This chain connects TRBV4-3 to TRBJ1-6; D gene uncertain. The CDR3 contains 13 residues. V was pared by 3 bases and J by 7 bases, with 7 bases between. Germline V gene lookup returns CDR1 LGHNA and CDR2 YSLEER. This CDR3 is CASSHLENSPLHF. The DNA of the CDR3 is TGCGCCAGCAGCCATCTAGAGAATTCACCCCTCCACTTT.

This clonotype turned up a few times. The rearrangement uses TRBV7-9 and TRBJ2-7; 8 bases map to TRBD2. CDR1 is SEHNR and CDR2 is FQNEAQ in the germline V gene (reference sequence). V shed 11 bases, J shed 4 bases, and the junction held 16 bases outside the gene matches. CDR3 length: 15 residues. The CDR3 sequence is CAEENERERNYEQYF. The CDR3 DNA reads as TGTGCCGAGGAGAACGAGCGGGAGCGCAATTACGAGCAGTACTTC.

The sample holds one count of this clonotype. The chain joins TRBV2 to TRBJ1-5, with a tentative D call TRBD1 (5 bases). The length of the CDR3 is 14 residues. V was trimmed by 10 bases and J by 3 bases, leaving 16 bases between them. The germline gives CDR1 SNHLY, CDR2 FYNNEI. Written as DNA, the CDR3 is TGTGCCACCTCATCGGGGCTTATCAATCAGCCCCAGCATTTT. Its translation: CATSSGLINQPQHF.

The chain couples TRBV9 to TRBJ1-1; D unresolved. Germline CDR1 SGDLS, CDR2 YYNGEE. Trimming took 4 bases from V and 0 from J, leaving 7 bases between them. The CDR3 loop spans 13 amino acids. CDR3 bases: TGTGCCAGCAGCCTTCATTTGAACACTGAAGCTTTCTTT. Protein product: CASSLHLNTEAFF.

This clonotype was observed once. The rearrangement links TRBV5-1 to TRBJ1-1, with 10 nucleotides matching TRBD1. Per germline, CDR1 SGHRS and CDR2 YFSETQ. The CDR3 consists of 14 residues. Germline trimming cut 2 bases from V and 8 bases from J; bases unmatched to any gene: 6. The CDR3 region has the DNA TGCGCCAGCAGCTTCGAGGACAGGGGGGCCGAAGCTTTCTTT. Translating it yields CASSFEDRGAEAFF. Based on the CDR3 plus reference TRBV5-1 and TRBJ1-1, the full variable domain is KAGVTQTPRYLIKTRGQQVTLSCSPISGHRSVSWYQQTPGQGLQFLFEYFSETQRNKGNFPGRFSGRQFSNSRSEMNVSTLELGDSALYLCASSFEDRGAEAFFGQGTRLTVV.

V and J are TRBV29-1 and TRBJ2-7, with D possibly being TRBD1 or TRBD2 (5 bases each). V dropped 8 bases and J dropped 6 bases, with 14 bases sitting between them. The CDR3 runs to 11 residues. Germline V gene lookup returns CDR1 SQVTM and CDR2 ANQGSEA. The CDR3 loop is CSRHGAREQYF. CDR3 nucleotide sequence: TGCAGCCGCCACGGGGCCCGCGAGCAGTACTTC.

The chain employs TRBV7-9 and TRBJ2-5; the match to TRBD1 covers 11 bases. This CDR3 comprises 16 residues. The V and J ends lost 5 bases and 5 bases, in that order; junction bases with no gene match: 10. Germline loops: CDR1 SEHNR, CDR2 FQNEAQ (reference sequence). CDR3 sequence: CASSLRTGGAGETQYF. The CDR3 nucleotides are TGTGCCAGCAGCCTCCGGACAGGGGGCGCGGGGGAGACCCAGTACTTC.

This sequence joins TRBV7-2 and TRBJ1-2, with D uncertain. This CDR3 spans 14 amino acids. Germline V gene sequence: CDR1 SGHTA, CDR2 FQGNSA. Between the trimmed V and J ends, which lost 2 bases and 7 bases, there was a span of 14 bases. DNA of the CDR3: TGTGCCAGCAGCTTACGGGGAGGTGGTCCTGGCTACACCTTC. Protein product: CASSLRGGGPGYTF.

In its sample, this clonotype was seen many times. The V call is TRBV11-2, the J call TRBJ2-5; D is unclear. The CDR3 spans 13 residues. Trimming cost V 6 bases and J 5 bases, with 13 bases left between them. The germline V gene has CDR1 SGHAT and CDR2 FQNNGV. The CDR3 here is CASRPSGRETQYF. CDR3 nucleotides: TGTGCCAGCAGACCATCCGGTCGGGAGACCCAGTACTTC.

The genes are TRBV4-2 and TRBJ2-7; the match to TRBD2 covers 9 bases. With 4 bases clipped from V and 5 bases from J, the junction kept 3 bases outside the gene matches. CDR3 size: 13 residues. CDR1 is LGHNA and CDR2 is YNFKEQ in the germline V gene. CDR3 bases: TGTGCCAGCAGCCTTAGCGGGAGCGACGAGCAGTACTTC. As protein: CASSLSGSDEQYF.

J is TRBJ1-1 and V is TRBV14; tentative D call: TRBD1 (5 bases). The CDR3 consists of 13 residues. V lost 4 bases to trimming and J lost 4 bases, with 10 bases between them. Germline V gene sequence: CDR1 SGHDN, CDR2 FVKESK. The CDR3 nucleotides are TGTGCCAGCAGCCCGAAGGGGAGCACTGAAGCTTTCTTT. Translation: CASSPKGSTEAFF. Complete variable domain (other parts from reference TRBV14 and TRBJ1-1): EAGVTQFPSHSVIEKGQTVTLRCDPISGHDNLYWYRRVMGKEIKFLLHFVKESKQDESGMPNNRFLAERTGGTYSTLKVQPAELEDSGVYFCASSPKGSTEAFFGQGTRLTVV.

The CDR3 region has the DNA TGCAGTGCCCGGACTAGCGGGGAGCTGTTTTTT. This sequence encodes CSARTSGELFF. The V call is TRBV20-1, the J call TRBJ2-2; TRBD2 matches at 7 bases. V was clipped by 6 bases and J by 7 bases; unmatched bases: 2. The CDR3 extends over 11 amino acids. The germline gives CDR1 DFQATT, CDR2 SNEGSKA (reference sequence).

The chain uses TRBV7-9 and TRBJ2-5; maybe TRBD2 (7 bases). The V end was cut by 4 bases, the J end by 2 bases, with 14 bases between. This CDR3 region has 15 residues. Germline CDR1 is SEHNR and CDR2 is FQNEAQ (reference sequence). The CDR3 DNA sequence: TGTGCCAGCAGCTACTCGGGGGGCAGTCAAGAGACCCAGTACTTC. Its protein is CASSYSGGSQETQYF.